A single sample is the source of the 9 T cell receptor beta chains below, sequenced in a study of a mutant IDH1 vaccine in newly diagnosed glioma. Time point: week 11, during vaccination. Vaccination comprised doses that each held 300 ug of mutant IDH1 20-mer peptide, plus topical imiquimod. The method was immunoSEQ multiplex PCR; TCRdb's version includes in-frame clones alone and lacks a portion of them. Among tens of thousands of clones listed, around 77% were seen once. Their target antigens are unknown. This material consisted of PBMCs, taken from a glioma patient whose treatment included an IDH1 peptide vaccine. These receptors were obtained from a woman between 18 and 29 years old with glioma.

The chain links TRBV30 to TRBJ2-7, with D perhaps matching TRBD1 or TRBD2 (6 bases each). Germline V CDR1 and CDR2: GTSNPN, SVGIG (reference sequence). Trimming took 4 bases from V and 4 from J, leaving 17 bases between them. This CDR3 is built from 14 residues. CDR3 DNA: TGTGCCTGGATGTCGTCCAGGGGAGGTTACGAGCAGTACTTC. The encoded protein is CAWMSSRGGYEQYF.

The V call is TRBV6-5, the J call TRBJ2-7, with TRBD1 identical over 8 bases. The CDR3 is made up of 15 amino acids. Germline CDR1 and CDR2: MNHEY and SVGAGI. V gave up 0 bases and J gave up 3 bases; unmatched junction bases: 4. The CDR3 is CASSYSTDRVYEQYF. CDR3 DNA: TGTGCCAGCAGTTACTCGACGGACAGGGTCTACGAGCAGTACTTC.

The chain is built from TRBV29-1 and TRBJ1-2; D uncertain. Trimming left V 3 bases short and J 6 bases short, with 11 bases between. Germline V lookup: CDR1 SQVTM, CDR2 ANQGSEA. CDR3 length: 12 amino acids. The CDR3 bases are TGCAGCGTTGATTCGCGGGGAGATGGCTACACCTTC. Amino acids: CSVDSRGDGYTF.

The CDR3 sequence is CASSFWDPLTDTQYF. CDR3 sequence (DNA): TGTGCCAGCAGCTTTTGGGACCCTCTCACAGATACGCAGTATTTT. The chain uses TRBV7-2 and TRBJ2-3, with D perhaps being TRBD1 or TRBD2 (5 bases each). The CDR3 is 15 amino acids. CDR1 SGHTA and CDR2 FQGNSA come from the germline V gene. V shed 3 bases and J shed 2 bases, with 12 bases lying between them.

J is TRBJ1-5 and V is TRBV30, with D possibly TRBD1 on 6 matching bases. Trimming pared 0 bases from V and 2 bases from J, leaving 8 bases between. The CDR3 has 14 residues. The germline CDR1 and CDR2 sequences are GTSNPN and SVGIG (reference sequence). The CDR3 loop is CAWSVRQGNQPQHF. For the CDR3, the DNA is TGTGCCTGGAGTGTACGACAGGGCAATCAGCCCCAGCATTTT.

The rearrangement uses TRBV6-6 and TRBJ1-2, with unresolved D. V lost 7 bases and J 6 bases, leaving 12 bases between the germline ends. Germline V lookup: CDR1 MNHNY, CDR2 SVGAGI (reference sequence). The CDR3 runs to 12 residues. CDR3 in amino acids: CASTSAANGYTF. CDR3 nucleotide sequence: TGTGCCAGCACCTCAGCCGCGAATGGCTACACCTTC.

This chain links TRBV4-1 with TRBJ1-2, with D unclear. The CDR3 has 15 residues. The germline gives CDR1 MGHRA, CDR2 YSYEKL. V lost 0 bases and J lost 2, with 10 bases in between. The CDR3 nucleotides are TGCGCCAGCAGCCAAGATCGGGAAGGGAACTATGGCTACACCTTC. It specifies CASSQDREGNYGYTF.

CDR3 bases: TGTGCCAGCAGCTTGACAGGGAGGGACTATGGCTACACCTTC. Translation gives CASSLTGRDYGYTF. The rearrangement uses TRBV7-9 and TRBJ1-2; 7 nucleotides line up with TRBD1. V was clipped by 3 bases and J by 3 bases; unmatched bases: 4. Germline V gene data show CDR1 as SEHNR and CDR2 as FQNEAQ (reference sequence). CDR3 length: 14 residues.

The genes are TRBV7-2 and TRBJ2-1, with D unresolved. CDR1 SGHTA and CDR2 FQGNSA come from the germline V gene. V lost 7 bases and J lost 10, with 8 bases in between. The CDR3 runs to 10 residues. Here the CDR3 reads CASTLQEQFF. The CDR3 DNA is TGTGCCAGCACCCTCCAAGAGCAGTTCTTC.